The present T cell receptor (beta chain) was sequenced within a study of cytomegalovirus exposure and HLA in healthy donors. Across the whole study: Across some 400 genotyped donors, about 81% landed in the Caucasian-associated ancestry cluster.

Notes on the study in general: Most subjects had HLA-A and HLA-B alleles reportedly predicted accurately by TCR beta sequences. Sequencing probably produced one cluster of sequence variants that were highly shared.

Primers included in the PCR were 60 Vbeta and 13 Jbeta primers. The assay was immunoSEQ multiplex PCR, and TCRdb's table has in-frame clones only and misses some. The sample includes approximately 77,000 clones, roughly two thirds of them seen just once. Points on this clone: The target antigen is unknown.

The sequence was collected from a man aged 55 to 69 in good health and CMV-seropositive. Sample: PBMCs.

CDR3 region: CASSRRDRYYSGANVLTF. In DNA form, the CDR3 reads TGTGCCAGCAGCCGTCGGGACAGGTACTACTCTGGGGCCAACGTCCTGACTTTC. The chain uses TRBV7-8 and TRBJ2-6; 8 bases match TRBD1. CDR1 is SGHVS and CDR2 is FQNEAQ in the germline V gene. CDR3 length: 18 amino acids. The junction had 9 bases not matched to a gene; V was cut back by 5 bases and J by 0 bases.